The next 15 T cell receptor beta chains were all read from a single sample in a study of cytomegalovirus exposure and HLA in healthy donors (dated by TCRdb to 2017 to 2019). The method behind the library was the immunoSEQ multiplex PCR assay. A mixture of 60 forward primers for TCR Vbeta segments and 13 reverse primers for TCR Jbeta segments was used in the multiplex PCR. TCRdb obtained this table from immuneACCESS and retained in-frame rearrangements with V and J assigned. These tables miss some clones; where compared with another copy, unresolved V genes account for less than half of the shortfall, and the remainder is unexplained. Within this sample are roughly 80,000 clones, with roughly 76% of them counted one time only. The leading ten clones occupy 1.9% of the sample. Input material: PBMCs. These receptors all stem from a woman in her 30s in good health and CMV-seronegative.

The chain employs TRBV5-1 and TRBJ2-1, with 7 bases aligning to TRBD1. Germline CDR1 and CDR2: SGHRS and YFSETQ. The CDR3 contains 14 residues. V was clipped by 4 bases and J by 3 bases; unmatched bases: 4. The CDR3: CASSVTGNYNEQFF. The CDR3 DNA follows: TGCGCCAGCAGCGTGACAGGGAACTACAATGAGCAGTTCTTC.

CDR3 amino acids: CASSVVAQGDRGTAFRNTIYF. The CDR3 nucleotides are TGTGCCAGCAGCGTAGTGGCCCAGGGTGATCGTGGGACAGCATTTAGAAACACCATATATTTT. This sequence joins TRBV9 and TRBJ1-3; 7 nucleotides align to TRBD1. Germline V gene data show CDR1 as SGDLS and CDR2 as YYNGEE. V shed 0 bases and J 5 bases; nucleotides not matched to a gene: 23. The CDR3 is 21 residues long. The full variable domain, completed using reference TRBV9 and TRBJ1-3, is DSGVTQTPKHLITATGQRVTLRCSPRSGDLSVYWYQQSLDQGLQFLIQYYNGEERAKGNILERFSAQQFPDLHSELNLSSLELGDSALYFCASSVVAQGDRGTAFRNTIYFGEGSWLTVV.

The V and J genes are TRBV5-1 and TRBJ2-3, with D maybe TRBD2 (5 bases). The CDR3 has 13 residues. The V end lost 7 bases, the J end lost 6 bases, and 15 bases lay between the germline ends. The germline V gene encodes CDR1 SGHRS and CDR2 YFSETQ. The DNA of the CDR3 is TGCGCCAGCGGCCTAAATGGCGGGGATACGCAGTATTTT. This encodes CASGLNGGDTQYF.

The chain has TRBV19 and TRBJ2-5, with D maybe TRBD1 (5 bases). Germline V gene sequence: CDR1 LNHDA, CDR2 SQIVND (reference sequence). V was shortened by 4 bases and J by 3 bases, with 12 bases between the two germline ends. The CDR3 is 14 amino acids. CDR3 in DNA: TGTGCCAGTAGTAAGGGCAGGGCTAAAGAGACCCAGTACTTC. This translates into CASSKGRAKETQYF.

The rearrangement uses TRBV9 and TRBJ1-1; TRBD1 matches at 12 bases. The junction had 14 bases not matched to a gene; V was cut back by 1 base and J by 4 bases. Germline CDR1 is SGDLS and CDR2 is YYNGEE. The length of the CDR3 is 19 residues. CDR3 coding DNA: TGTGCCAGCAGCGTAATAAACCCGGGACAGGGGGCAGGGAGCACTGAAGCTTTCTTT. As protein: CASSVINPGQGAGSTEAFF.

The chain carries TRBV5-6 and TRBJ2-7; the D gene is possibly TRBD2 (5 bases). Germline loops: CDR1 SGHDT, CDR2 YYEEEE. The CDR3 loop spans 14 amino acids. The V and J ends lost 0 bases and 4 bases respectively, with 11 bases between them. The CDR3: CASSLAGGTYEQYF. For the CDR3, the DNA is TGTGCCAGCAGCTTGGCCGGAGGAACGTACGAGCAGTACTTC.

The V and J genes are TRBV18 and TRBJ2-3; 8 nucleotides line up with TRBD1. V gave up 8 bases and J gave up 6 bases; unmatched junction bases: 13. This CDR3 is built from 15 residues. Looked up from germline, CDR1 is KGHSH and CDR2 is LQKENI. The CDR3 DNA sequence: TGTGCCAGCCCCCGAAACAGGGGGGAGGATGATACGCAGTATTTT. This encodes CASPRNRGEDDTQYF.

The chain joins TRBV27 to TRBJ2-3; 8 nucleotides match TRBD2. This CDR3 has 12 amino acids. J gave up 2 bases and V 11 bases, and 3 bases lay outside the gene matches. Germline V gene lookup returns CDR1 MNHEY and CDR2 SMNVEV (reference sequence). CDR3 nucleotide sequence: TGTGCCCGGGGGGGCTTCACAGATACGCAGTATTTT. Amino acids: CARGGFTDTQYF.

V usage is TRBV6-6 and J usage is TRBJ2-3; 7 bases match TRBD1. V was pared by 6 bases and J by 5 bases, with 14 bases of the junction left unmatched. This CDR3 comprises 16 residues. Germline loops: CDR1 MNHNY, CDR2 SVGAGI (reference sequence). The CDR3: CASSQWKGAVGDTQYF. CDR3 coding DNA: TGTGCCAGCAGCCAGTGGAAGGGGGCGGTTGGAGATACGCAGTATTTT.

The chain combines TRBV15 with TRBJ2-1; TRBD1 might be the D (6 bases). Between the trimmed V and J ends, which lost 0 bases and 4 bases, there was a span of 10 bases. The CDR3 is made up of 15 amino acids. The germline CDR1 and CDR2 sequences are LNHNV and YYDKDF (reference sequence). The CDR3 sequence is CATSRDLDSYNEQFF. The CDR3 DNA sequence: TGTGCCACCAGCAGAGATTTGGACAGTTACAATGAGCAGTTCTTC.

This clone was seen a handful of times. The V call is TRBV23-1, the J call TRBJ2-5, with 8 bases identical to TRBD1. TRBV23-1 is an ORF; its function is uncertain. The CDR3 runs to 14 residues. The junction had 1 base not matched to a gene; V was cut back by 2 bases and J by 2 bases. The CDR3 is CASSQNRGQETQYF. The DNA for the CDR3 is TGCGCCAGCAGTCAAAACAGGGGGCAAGAGACCCAGTACTTC.

V gene TRBV5-1 combines with J gene TRBJ2-2; 9 nucleotides match TRBD2. CDR1 SGHRS and CDR2 YFSETQ come from the germline V gene. CDR3 size: 16 residues. V lost 4 bases and J lost 1; bases outside the gene matches: 5. CDR3 sequence (DNA): TGCGCCAGCAGCGTACTACTAGCGGGGAACACCGGGGAGCTGTTTTTT. Translating it yields CASSVLLAGNTGELFF.

A few counts support this clone. Other DNA sequences within the sample encode an identical CDR3. The chain carries TRBV7-3 and TRBJ2-5; 9 nucleotides match TRBD1. Germline V CDR1 and CDR2: SGHTA, FQGTGA. The CDR3 is 15 residues long. With V trimmed by 0 bases and J by 4 bases, 3 bases remained unmatched. CDR3 residues: CASSLTGQGGETQYF. The CDR3 bases are TGTGCCAGCAGCTTAACGGGACAGGGTGGAGAGACCCAGTACTTC. Supplemented by reference TRBV7-3 and TRBJ2-5, the full variable domain reads GAGVSQTPSNKVTEKGKYVELRCDPISGHTALYWYRQSLGQGPEFLIYFQGTGAADDSGLPNDRFFAVRPEGSVSTLKIQRTERGDSAVYLCASSLTGQGGETQYFGPGTRLLVL.

This chain links TRBV5-1 with TRBJ2-3, with TRBD2 as a possible D gene (5 bases). Germline values: CDR1 SGHRS, CDR2 YFSETQ. Trimming shortened V by 7 bases and J by 3 bases, and 15 bases separated the two germline ends. The CDR3 loop spans 14 amino acids. CDR3 residues: CASSPSPGTDTQYF. The CDR3 nucleotides read TGCGCCAGCTCTCCGTCACCGGGGACAGATACGCAGTATTTT.

The DNA for the CDR3 is TGTGCCTGGAGTGGGGGGGATAGAGGCTACACCTTC. Protein: CAWSGGDRGYTF. The chain employs TRBV30 and TRBJ1-2, with D possibly matching TRBD1 (5 bases). This CDR3 has 12 residues. Germline V gene data show CDR1 as GTSNPN and CDR2 as SVGIG (reference sequence). V dropped 1 base and J dropped 8 bases, with 11 bases sitting between them.